These 2 T cell receptor beta chains came from one sample sequenced in a study of blood T cell repertoires in COVID-19. The protocol was immunoSEQ multiplex PCR, while the TCRdb copy is restricted to in-frame clones and leaves out a portion. This table has approximately 97,000 clones, around 87% appearing once. Sequencing was done on a sample of peripheral blood. These receptors were collected from a human donor in a cohort sampled during active COVID-19.

The CDR3 bases are TGTGCCAGCCAAACGCGCGGGGGCAATCAGCCCCAGCATTTT. Amino acids: CASQTRGGNQPQHF. The rearrangement joins TRBV6-6 to TRBJ1-5; no clear D gene. This CDR3 has 14 residues. Trimming removed 8 bases from V and 2 bases from J, with 13 bases in between. Germline V CDR1 and CDR2: MNHNY, SVGAGI (reference sequence).

Points on this clone: This sample includes further DNA sequences coding for the same CDR3. This chain joins TRBV12-3 or TRBV12-4 and TRBJ2-3; D remains ambiguous. The CDR3 is 12 amino acids. Trimming stripped 6 bases from V and 0 bases from J, with 4 bases between. This CDR3 reads CASSPSTDTQYF. CDR3 in DNA: TGTGCCAGCAGCCCTAGCACAGATACGCAGTATTTT.